This paragraph reports one T cell receptor beta chain. Its target is unknown. This entry belongs to a study of cytomegalovirus exposure and HLA in healthy donors. The overall study: Genotyping showed roughly 76% of some 400 donors falling in the Caucasian-associated ancestry cluster. Notes on the study in general: In a later analysis, productive TCRs from donors in an Asian-associated ancestry cluster reportedly carried fewer N-insertions than the cohort mean.

Participants comprised healthy donors of bone marrow. The PCR ran on 60 Vbeta and 13 Jbeta primers. Libraries were prepared by immunoSEQ multiplex PCR; TCRdb keeps only in-frame clonotypes and omits some of them. There are fewer than 60,000 clones in the sample; approximately 82% occur only once, and approximately 2.8% lies in the top ten. The CDR3 loop spans 15 amino acids. Germline CDR1 reads SGHAT; CDR2 reads FQNNGV. Trimming took off 0 bases at V and 4 bases at J, with 13 bases between the two ends. Sequencing used PBMCs. The V call is TRBV11-2, the J call TRBJ2-7; weak D call: TRBD1 (6 bases). The clonotype was recovered from a man between 50 and 59 years old in good health and CMV-seronegative. The CDR3 nucleotides are TGTGCCAGCAGCTTAGAACAGGGTCGACCTTACGAGCAGTACTTC. Amino acid sequence: CASSLEQGRPYEQYF.